This T cell receptor (beta chain) stems from a study of shared clonotypes between healthy human individuals. About the research overall: Three plates each covered CD4 naive and memory; CD8 naive two, CD8 memory one.

Per sorted-subset replicate PCR, input was about 180 ng DNA, representing some 30,000 T cell genomes. Original processing notes: Owing to the provision of junction-only sequences devoid of quality scores by immunoSEQ, filtering differed. This table comes from immunoSEQ multiplex PCR, and its TCRdb copy is limited to in-frame clones, with some not included. Clone size and V and J calls were adopted from that table, with D and trimming inferred from the DNA. The sample gives fewer than 3 million clones, 85% to 95% of which show up once; 0.3% to 0.4% is in the top ten. The study separated CD4+ cells into CD45RA+ naive and CD45RA-negative memory subsets. CDR1 and CDR2 (germline): SGDLS, YYNGEE. The CDR3 is made up of 16 amino acids. The junction had 1 base not matched to a gene; V was cut back by 0 bases and J by 3 bases.

The TCR originated in a young man in good health. Some clones in this sample may be carry-over from other donors' samples. Sequenced material: naive CD4+ T cells from PBMCs. The subset: CD45RA+ positively selected. The J gene is TRBJ2-5, the V gene TRBV9, with TRBD2 identical over 14 bases. The CDR3 coding sequence is TGTGCCAGCAGCGTAGGGGGACTAGCGGGAGAAGAGACCCAGTACTTC. It codes for CASSVGGLAGEETQYF. Combining the CDR3 with reference TRBV9 and TRBJ2-5 gives the whole variable domain DSGVTQTPKHLITATGQRVTLRCSPRSGDLSVYWYQQSLDQGLQFLIQYYNGEERAKGNILERFSAQQFPDLHSELNLSSLELGDSALYFCASSVGGLAGEETQYFGPGTRLLVL.